A single sample is the source of the 5 T cell receptor beta chains below, sequenced in a study of regulatory T cells in long-lasting Graves disease. Sample time point: newly diagnosed GD, antithyroid drugs for less than 3 months. PBMCs were the source of the RNA used for TCR sequencing. Investigators prepared the TCR beta libraries by applying iRepertoire HTBI primers and Arm-PCR of CDR3 regions. TCRdb passed the multiplex PCR reads through MiXCR, listing each CDR3 protein once. This sample has roughly 500,000 distinct CDR3 sequences; 12% to 15% occur once, and the top ten carry roughly a sixth. This sample was shared with a second study, whose subject was T cells in Graves' hyperthyroidism and ophthalmopathy.

Source: peripheral blood mononuclear cells (PBMCs), taken at new diagnosis, from a patient treated with antithyroid drugs. The receptors originated from a woman aged 45-65 years with Graves disease.

This clonotype was detected only a few times. V is TRBV7-2 and J is TRBJ2-2; possible D gene TRBD1, 5 bases. The CDR3 has 13 amino acids. Deletions cut 2 bases from V and 9 bases from J, with 10 bases between. Germline assignment: CDR1 SGHTA and CDR2 FQGNSA. The DNA of the CDR3 is TGTGCCAGCAGCTTAAATCAGGGAAGGGAGCTGTTTTTT. As protein: CASSLNQGRELFF.

This clonotype has at least ten counts. This rearrangement joins TRBV20-1 to TRBJ2-2, with D unresolved. Trimming removed 2 bases at V and 0 bases at J, with 7 bases between. The CDR3 contains 14 residues. The germline CDR1 and CDR2 sequences are DFQATT and SNEGSKA (reference sequence). The CDR3, as DNA: TGCAGTGCTAGAAAACAGTCGAACACCGGGGAGCTGTTTTTT. It translates to CSARKQSNTGELFF.

This chain joins TRBV7-2 and TRBJ2-7; tentative D call: TRBD1 (5 bases). This CDR3 is built from 15 residues. Germline lookup yields CDR1 SGHTA and CDR2 FQGNSA. Trimming stripped 1 base from V and 7 bases from J, with 17 bases between. The CDR3 protein is CASSLGVQGTGEQYF. In DNA, the CDR3 is TGTGCCAGCAGCTTAGGGGTCCAGGGTACGGGTGAGCAGTACTTC.

With regard to this clonotype: A far larger clone is one base from this, pointing to a likely read error. CDR3 sequence (DNA): TGTGCCAGCAGTTCTGCGGGGGTCAACACCGGGGAGCTGTTTTTT. Its translation: CASSSAGVNTGELFF. V and J are TRBV6-5 and TRBJ2-2; 7 positions agree with TRBD2. Trimming took 4 bases from V and 2 from J; bases not matched to a gene: 4. CDR3 size: 15 residues. CDR1 is MNHEY and CDR2 is SVGAGI in the germline V gene.

This clonotype was recorded at least ten times. CDR3 protein: CASSPSPGVAGYNEQFF. For the CDR3, the DNA is TGTGCCAGCAGCCCCTCTCCTGGGGTAGCTGGCTACAATGAGCAGTTCTTC. The J gene is TRBJ2-1, the V gene TRBV7-3; no clear D gene. CDR1 and CDR2 from the germline V gene are SGHTA and FQGTGA. V lost 5 bases and J lost 3, with 20 bases in between. The CDR3 is 17 residues long.